One and the same sample provided the 26 T cell receptor beta chains below, sequenced in a study of blood T cells in healthy people across ages. With a J-beta primer mix and a sample-barcoded 5' primer, a second PCR ran roughly 6 to 11 cycles. TCRdb re-derived calls from the 5' RACE reads in MiXCR, one entry per CDR3 protein. Of 800,000 or so distinct CDR3 sequences in the sample, just under 25% were seen once. The sample also formed part of further work on T cells of mothers and their children.

Sequenced input: blood. The receptors were sampled from a boy between 10 and 17 years old in good health.

This clonotype was seen many times. The rearrangement links TRBV5-5 to TRBJ1-4; TRBD1 agrees at 7 bases. This CDR3 is 13 amino acids long. In germline, CDR1 is SGHKS, CDR2 YYEKEE (reference sequence). V shed 2 bases and J 7 bases; nucleotides not matched to a gene: 2. DNA for the CDR3: TGTGCCAGCAGCTTCGCAGGGGGTGAAAAACTGTTTTTT. This encodes CASSFAGGEKLFF.

The V gene is TRBV7-9, the J gene TRBJ1-4, with D unresolved. CDR1 is SEHNR and CDR2 is FQNEAQ in the germline V gene (reference sequence). Trimming pared 6 bases from V and 4 bases from J, leaving 12 bases between. This CDR3 contains 14 residues. The CDR3 coding sequence is TGTGCCAGCAGTCCCGAGAGGATTAATGAAAAACTGTTTTTT. Its protein product is CASSPERINEKLFF. Combining the CDR3 with reference TRBV7-9 and TRBJ1-4 gives the whole variable domain DTGVSQNPRHKITKRGQNVTFRCDPISEHNRLYWYRQTLGQGPEFLTYFQNEAQLEKSRLLSDRFSAERPKGSFSTLEIQRTEQGDSAMYLCASSPERINEKLFFGSGTQLSVL.

This clonotype was seen a handful of times. The chain joins TRBV3-1 to TRBJ1-1, with D possibly matching TRBD1 (5 bases). V gave up 2 bases and J gave up 7 bases, with 8 bases separating them. The CDR3 has 12 amino acids. Germline V gene sequence: CDR1 LGHDT, CDR2 YNNKEL (reference sequence). In DNA form, the CDR3 reads TGTGCCAGCAGCCAAAAAGGGGTTGAAGCTTTCTTT. Amino acid sequence: CASSQKGVEAFF.

The rearrangement links TRBV27 to TRBJ2-7; a possible D gene is TRBD2 (5 bases). The CDR3 has 15 residues. Germline loops: CDR1 MNHEY, CDR2 SMNVEV (reference sequence). The V end was cut by 3 bases, the J end by 5 bases, with 17 bases between. In DNA form, the CDR3 reads TGTGCCAGCAGTTTTCCCAATCGGGGTACGGACGAGCAGTACTTC. This gives the protein CASSFPNRGTDEQYF.

CDR3 nucleotide sequence: TGCAGTGCCCCCCTTAGTAGCTCTGGAAACACCATATATTTT. Its protein is CSAPLSSSGNTIYF. The chain is built from TRBV20-1 and TRBJ1-3; no clear D gene. CDR1 is DFQATT, CDR2 SNEGSKA, per germline (reference sequence). CDR3 length equals 14 residues. Trimming shortened V by 6 bases and J by 0 bases, and 12 bases separated the two germline ends.

The chain links TRBV5-5 to TRBJ1-5; 9 bases are a match to TRBD1. After removal of 4 bases from V and 4 bases from J, the junction contained 18 bases not matched to a gene. Germline V lookup: CDR1 SGHKS, CDR2 YYEKEE (reference sequence). The CDR3 runs 19 residues. The CDR3 here is CASSPDRGPFNSVNQPQHF. CDR3 sequence (DNA): TGTGCCAGCAGCCCGGACAGGGGTCCTTTTAATTCTGTTAATCAGCCCCAGCATTTT. The full variable domain, rest sourced from reference TRBV5-5 and TRBJ1-5, is DAGVTQSPTHLIKTRGQQVTLRCSPISGHKSVSWYQQVLGQGPQFIFQYYEKEERGRGNFPDRFSARQFPNYSSELNVNALLLGDSALYLCASSPDRGPFNSVNQPQHFGDGTRLSIL.

V usage is TRBV28 and J usage is TRBJ2-1; 8 bases match TRBD1. V shed 6 bases, J shed 3 bases, and the junction held 7 bases outside the gene matches. CDR3 length equals 15 residues. In germline, CDR1 is MDHEN, CDR2 SYDVKM. The CDR3 protein is CASSRTGLGYNEQFF. As DNA, the CDR3 is TGTGCCAGCAGCCGGACAGGGTTAGGCTACAATGAGCAGTTCTTC.

The genes are TRBV20-1 and TRBJ2-7, with a possible D match to TRBD2 (6 bases). The CDR3 runs 13 residues. Germline V CDR1 and CDR2: DFQATT, SNEGSKA (reference sequence). Trimming pared 6 bases from V and 2 bases from J, leaving 14 bases between. The CDR3 loop reads CSAERREPYEQYF. The CDR3 DNA reads as TGCAGTGCCGAGAGGCGGGAACCCTACGAGCAGTACTTC.

This clonotype was picked up a small number of times. The rearrangement uses TRBV7-6 and TRBJ2-5; 9 bases map to TRBD2. Per germline, CDR1 SGHVS and CDR2 FNYEAQ. This CDR3 spans 16 amino acids. Trimming took 6 bases from V and 3 from J; bases not matched to a gene: 11. CDR3 DNA: TGTGCCAGCAGTTTCAGCTCTAGCGGGGACAAAGAGACCCAGTACTTC. As protein: CASSFSSSGDKETQYF.

This clonotype was counted between two and nine times. The chain joins TRBV6-2 or TRBV6-3 to TRBJ2-7; no clear D. Trimming took off 5 bases at V and 5 bases at J, with 7 bases between the two ends. Germline CDR1 is MNHEY and CDR2 is SVGEGT. This CDR3 is built from 11 residues. The CDR3 reads CASSQFHEQYF. CDR3 nucleotide sequence: TGTGCCAGCAGTCAGTTCCACGAGCAGTACTTC.

The chain employs TRBV20-1 and TRBJ2-3, with 7 bases lining up with TRBD2. With V trimmed by 6 bases and J by 2 bases, 14 bases remained unmatched. Germline CDR1 is DFQATT and CDR2 is SNEGSKA (reference sequence). The CDR3 runs to 16 residues. CDR3 nucleotide sequence: TGCAGTGCCCCCCCCCCGGAGGCGGGGGACACAGATACGCAGTATTTT. Translation gives CSAPPPEAGDTDTQYF.

This chain uses TRBV10-3 with TRBJ1-1; D is possibly TRBD1 (5 bases). Germline values: CDR1 ENHRY, CDR2 SYGVKD. Between the trimmed V and J ends, which lost 4 bases and 1 base, there was a span of 7 bases. This CDR3 has 13 residues. CDR3 DNA sequence: TGTGCCATCAGTGGACAGCCGAACACTGAAGCTTTCTTT. Its protein is CAISGQPNTEAFF.

The sample holds a few counts of this clonotype. The CDR3 carries no conserved terminal phenylalanine or tryptophan, so it likely arises from a read error. The J gene is TRBJ2-4, the V gene TRBV6-1; 8 nucleotides match TRBD1. Trimming cost V 2 bases and J 1 base; bases outside gene matches: 7. Germline V gives CDR1 MNHNS, CDR2 SASEGT. This CDR3 contains 17 residues. CDR3 sequence: CASSEFQGATAKNIQYL. The CDR3, as DNA: TGTGCCAGCAGTGAATTCCAGGGGGCGACCGCCAAAAACATTCAGTACCTC.

This clonotype was found a few times. This sequence joins TRBV6-5 and TRBJ1-1; D perhaps matches TRBD1 (5 bases). V was clipped by 8 bases and J by 1 base, with 14 bases between them. This CDR3 spans 14 amino acids. Per the germline V gene, CDR1 is MNHEY and CDR2 is SVGAGI. CDR3 protein: CASYRDGPNTEAFF. CDR3 in DNA: TGTGCCAGCTACCGGGACGGACCGAACACTGAAGCTTTCTTT.

The chain employs TRBV4-2 and TRBJ2-1, with D unresolved. Germline V gene lookup returns CDR1 LGHNA and CDR2 YNFKEQ. V was clipped by 0 bases and J by 5 bases, with 5 bases between them. The CDR3 contains 13 residues. The CDR3 nucleotides are TGTGCCAGCAGCCAAGATTTGGACAATGAGCAGTTCTTC. This translates into CASSQDLDNEQFF.

This clonotype was recorded a few times. The CDR3 protein is CASTIGGPGSYEQYF. For the CDR3, the DNA is TGTGCCAGCACCATCGGGGGCCCGGGCTCCTACGAGCAGTACTTC. The genes are TRBV6-2 or TRBV6-3 and TRBJ2-7, with D perhaps given as TRBD1 or TRBD2 (6 bases each). CDR1 MNHEY and CDR2 SVGEGT come from the germline V gene. With 7 bases removed from V and 0 bases from J, the gap between germline ends came to 16 bases. The CDR3 runs 15 residues.

The chain has TRBV7-6 and TRBJ1-4; D unclear. Germline CDR1 reads SGHVS; CDR2 reads FNYEAQ. Trimming shortened V by 7 bases and J by 3 bases, and 15 bases separated the two germline ends. The CDR3 contains 15 residues. The CDR3 loop is CASTQEGGSNEKLFF. The CDR3 DNA sequence: TGTGCCAGCACTCAAGAGGGAGGGTCTAATGAAAAACTGTTTTTT.

This clonotype has more than one count but fewer than ten. This chain's CDR3 is CASSFNTGRYYEQYF. CDR3 DNA: TGTGCCAGCAGCTTCAACACGGGACGGTACTACGAGCAGTACTTC. This chain links TRBV7-2 with TRBJ2-7; D possibly uses TRBD1 or TRBD2 (5 bases each). Germline V gene data show CDR1 as SGHTA and CDR2 as FQGNSA. The germline V and J ends were trimmed by 3 bases and 3 bases, with 15 bases remaining between them. The CDR3 loop spans 15 amino acids.

This chain uses TRBV2 with TRBJ1-5; D is ambiguous. Between the trimmed V and J ends, which lost 3 bases and 4 bases, there was a span of 7 bases. Per the germline V gene, CDR1 is SNHLY and CDR2 is FYNNEI. This CDR3 contains 13 residues. CDR3 protein: CASSEERNQPQHF. The CDR3 DNA sequence: TGTGCCAGCAGTGAGGAGCGGAATCAGCCCCAGCATTTT.

The V call is TRBV7-2, the J call TRBJ1-2, with D perhaps matching TRBD1 (5 bases). Germline V gene sequence: CDR1 SGHTA, CDR2 FQGNSA. V was pared by 6 bases and J by 6 bases, with 23 bases between. This CDR3 has 16 residues. For the CDR3, the DNA is TGTGCCAGCAGTGGAGATGTGGGGGTGTCCCTCCATGGCTACACCTTC. This sequence encodes CASSGDVGVSLHGYTF.

This clonotype came up a few times. The chain is built from TRBV7-2 and TRBJ2-5, with 10 nucleotides matching TRBD2. There are 17 residues in the CDR3. CDR1 and CDR2 from the germline V gene are SGHTA and FQGNSA. The J segment lost 6 bases and the V segment lost 3 bases, leaving 13 bases of the junction unmatched. The CDR3 DNA reads as TGTGCCAGCAGCTTGGGAGCGGGAGGGTCCCAAATCAAGACCCAGTACTTC. Its protein product is CASSLGAGGSQIKTQYF.

V usage is TRBV7-2 and J usage is TRBJ2-1; D may be TRBD1 (6 bases). The CDR3 runs to 16 residues. Trimming stripped 2 bases from V and 7 bases from J, with 18 bases between. Germline values: CDR1 SGHTA, CDR2 FQGNSA. In nucleotides, the CDR3 is TGTGCCAGCAGCTTATCGGGCAGGGGTTCGAGGAATGAGCAGTTCTTC. Translated, it gives CASSLSGRGSRNEQFF.

This chain uses TRBV4-2 with TRBJ2-3, with TRBD2 matching over 11 bases. The CDR3 extends over 15 amino acids. With V trimmed by 7 bases and J by 3 bases, 6 bases remained unmatched. Germline V CDR1 and CDR2: LGHNA, YNFKEQ. The CDR3 sequence is CASTIAGGPTDTQYF. CDR3 coding DNA: TGTGCCAGCACGATAGCGGGAGGGCCTACAGATACGCAGTATTTT.

This clonotype was observed a few times. This sequence joins TRBV29-1 and TRBJ1-2, with D tentatively TRBD1 (5 bases). Deletions cut 7 bases from V and 8 bases from J, with 14 bases between. This CDR3 spans 11 amino acids. CDR1 and CDR2 from the germline V gene are SQVTM and ANQGSEA. The CDR3 sequence: CSGGWGTGYTF. In DNA, the CDR3 is TGCAGCGGAGGATGGGGGACGGGCTACACCTTC.

This clonotype was recorded a few times. V is TRBV7-9 and J is TRBJ1-2; D unresolved. Per the germline V gene, CDR1 is SEHNR and CDR2 is FQNEAQ (reference sequence). This CDR3 is 12 amino acids long. Trimming shortened V by 5 bases and J by 5 bases, and 9 bases separated the two germline ends. The CDR3 here is CASSPAHYGYTF. Here the CDR3 DNA reads TGTGCCAGCAGCCCCGCACATTATGGCTACACCTTC.

In regard to this clonotype: A read error may produce the germline difference seen at one junction end. This sequence joins TRBV4-1 and TRBJ2-2; D is perhaps TRBD2 (5 bases). There are 15 residues in the CDR3. Per the germline V gene, CDR1 is MGHRA and CDR2 is YSYEKL. CDR3 in amino acids: CASSQDLIRGGELFF. The CDR3 region has the DNA TGTGCCAGCAGCCAAGATTTAATACGGGGCGGGGAGCTGTTTTTT.